Listed below are T cell receptor beta chains from one sample, sequenced in a study of T cells in Graves' hyperthyroidism and ophthalmopathy. MiXCR, applied by TCRdb to the multiplex PCR reads, yields one record per CDR3 protein. This sample has 310,000 or so distinct CDR3 sequences, with about a sixth found just once. Sequencing used blood. Receptor source: a woman aged 55-70 years with Graves' ophthalmopathy. The CDR3 runs from the conserved cysteine through the conserved F or W. Each record gives: V gene, D gene, J gene, clone size, CDR3 DNA, CDR3 protein. The D gene is left open where the match is weak. For some rows the clone size is stated as once, few or many, or as a class when expanded; others skip it.

>TRBV20-1|.|TRBJ2-1|many
TGCAGTGCTCTCCCCTGGGGAAGCTCCTACAATGAGCAGTTCTTC
CSALPWGSSYNEQFF
>TRBV28|.|TRBJ1-2|many
TGTGCCAGCAGTCTAACCGGGACGGCTTTCTATGGCTACACCTTC
CASSLTGTAFYGYTF
>TRBV7-9|.|TRBJ2-5|.
TGTGCCAGCAGCCCTCCGTGGGTTCTCGAGGAAGAGACCCAGTACTTC
CASSPPWVLEEETQYF
>TRBV29-1|.|TRBJ1-1|few
TGCAGCGTTGAAATCGCAGGGTCTACTGAAGCTTTCTTT
CSVEIAGSTEAFF
>TRBV2|.|TRBJ1-5|few
TGTGCCAGCAGTGAATTTTTTTTATCGCGAATCAGAAGAGGGAATCAGCCCCAGCATTTT
CASSEFFLSRIRRGNQPQHF
>TRBV11-2|TRBD2|TRBJ2-1|.
TGTGCCAGCACCCGGGGAGGGAGCTCCTACAATGAGCAGTTCTTC
CASTRGGSSYNEQFF
>TRBV5-1|TRBD2|TRBJ2-7|many
TGCGCCAGCAGCTTGTCGGGAGGGTACCACGAGCAGTACTTC
CASSLSGGYHEQYF
>TRBV2|.|TRBJ1-1|many
TGTGCCAGCAGTGCATCACCCATGAACACTGAAGCTTTCTTT
CASSASPMNTEAFF
>TRBV20-1|.|TRBJ1-1|many
TGCAGTGCTAGCCGGGGCGGCACTGAAGCTTTCTTT
CSASRGGTEAFF
>TRBV10-3|TRBD2|TRBJ2-3|.
TGTGCCATCATGAAGCGGGGGACCTCCACAGATACGCAGTATTTT
CAIMKRGTSTDTQYF
>TRBV5-6|.|TRBJ2-1|.
TGTGCCAGCAGCTTGGAAGGGACCCGCAGGGGTAAGCAGTTCTTC
CASSLEGTRRGKQFF
>TRBV4-1|.|TRBJ2-3|.
TGCGCCAGCAGCCAAGGATCCATCACAGATACGCAGTATTTT
CASSQGSITDTQYF
>TRBV2|TRBD1|TRBJ2-7|many
TGTGCCAGCCAGGGGGCCCAAATCTACGAGCAGTACTTC
CASQGAQIYEQYF
>TRBV3-1|.|TRBJ1-1|many
TGTGCCAGCAGCCAATCGACAGGGAACACTGAAGCTTTCTTT
CASSQSTGNTEAFF
>TRBV7-2|.|TRBJ1-5|many
TGTGCCAGCAGCAGGGCCACTCCCGCTCAGCCCCAGCATTTT
CASSRATPAQPQHF
>TRBV18|.|TRBJ2-4|many
TGTGCCAGCTCAGGTGGGACTGACAAAAACATTCAGTACTTC
CASSGGTDKNIQYF
>TRBV4-3|.|TRBJ1-1|.
TGCGCCAGCAGCCAAGATACAGGGTTTCGGACTGAAGCTTTCTTT
CASSQDTGFRTEAFF
>TRBV27|.|TRBJ2-1|many
TGTGCCAGCAGTTATAGGGGGGGGAGCTCCTACAATGAGCAGTTCTTC
CASSYRGGSSYNEQFF
>TRBV7-2|TRBD1|TRBJ2-7|many
TGTGCCAGCAGCCCTAGGACAGGGGGCGCGTACGAGCAGTACTTC
CASSPRTGGAYEQYF
>TRBV29-1|.|TRBJ1-2|few
TGCAGCGACCCAAGGGGGAACTATGGCTACACCTTC
CSDPRGNYGYTF
>TRBV7-2|TRBD2|TRBJ2-1|many
TGTGCCAGCAGCTTCCCTAGCGGGGCTTACAATGAGCAGTTCTTC
CASSFPSGAYNEQFF
>TRBV4-1|.|TRBJ2-7|many
TGCGCCAGCAGCCAAGAATTGGCGGGGAACTCCTACGAGCAGTACTTC
CASSQELAGNSYEQYF